Presented here are 19 T cell receptor beta chains from one specimen sequenced in a study of cytomegalovirus exposure and HLA in healthy donors. The PCR was carried out with 60 Vbeta primers and 13 Jbeta primers. This table comes from immunoSEQ multiplex PCR, and its TCRdb copy is limited to in-frame clones, with some not included. The sample records over 200,000 clones, 75% to 85% being singletons. Sequencing input: PBMCs. Source of these receptors: a woman aged 55 to 70 in good health and CMV-seropositive.

V is TRBV5-4 and J is TRBJ2-3, with 8 bases aligning to TRBD2. Germline CDR1 reads SGHNT; CDR2 reads YYREEE (reference sequence). This CDR3 spans 15 amino acids. Germline trimming cut 4 bases from V and 1 base from J; bases unmatched to any gene: 5. The CDR3 is CASSPPRGGTDTQYF. The CDR3 DNA reads as TGTGCCAGCAGCCCCCCGCGGGGGGGCACAGATACGCAGTATTTT.

V usage is TRBV2 and J usage is TRBJ2-5; D remains ambiguous. The DNA end is more similar to TRBJ2-7, so the J call may be wrong. The CDR3 loop spans 11 amino acids. The germline gives CDR1 SNHLY, CDR2 FYNNEI. CDR3 nucleotides: TGTGCCAGCAGTGATGGTTACGAGCAGTACTTC. Translating it yields CASSDGYEQYF.

J is TRBJ2-7 and V is TRBV29-1, with 9 nucleotides matching TRBD1. V dropped 6 bases and J dropped 7; count of bases not matched to a gene: 10. The CDR3 sequence is 13 residues long. CDR1 SQVTM and CDR2 ANQGSEA come from the germline V gene. The CDR3 DNA sequence: TGCAGCGTCTACCGACAGGGGGTGGGTGAGCAGTACTTC. This translates into CSVYRQGVGEQYF.

This chain links TRBV7-2 with TRBJ2-3; TRBD2 is a possible D gene (5 bases). CDR1 and CDR2 (germline): SGHTA, FQGNSA. There are 13 residues in the CDR3. V lost 3 bases and J 6 bases, leaving 10 bases between the germline ends. The CDR3, as DNA: TGTGCCAGCAGCTTTCGGGGTGGGGATACGCAGTATTTT. It is translated as CASSFRGGDTQYF.

This chain uses TRBV28 with TRBJ2-1, with D perhaps matching TRBD2 (6 bases). The CDR3 has 16 amino acids. Germline V gives CDR1 MDHEN, CDR2 SYDVKM. Trimming took off 1 base at V and 5 bases at J, with 15 bases between the two ends. CDR3 bases: TGTGCCAGCAGTTTATCTATAGCGGCCGGTCACAATGAGCAGTTCTTC. This sequence encodes CASSLSIAAGHNEQFF.

CDR3 in DNA: TGCGCCAGCAGCTTGGACGGGGGTTATGTTAACACTGAAGCTTTCTTT. This encodes CASSLDGGYVNTEAFF. This rearrangement joins TRBV5-1 to TRBJ1-1, with a possible D match to TRBD1 (5 bases). V was shortened by 0 bases and J by 2 bases, with 14 bases between the two germline ends. CDR3 length equals 16 residues. CDR1 is SGHRS, CDR2 YFSETQ, per germline.

The CDR3 bases are TGTGCCAGCAGTGGCGGACTAGCGGGAGGAAATGAGCAGTTCTTC. This gives the protein CASSGGLAGGNEQFF. The gene calls are TRBV2 and TRBJ2-1, with 14 bases identical to TRBD2. This CDR3 contains 15 residues. Unmatched junction bases numbered 3, after V lost 4 bases and J lost 7 bases. CDR1 SNHLY and CDR2 FYNNEI come from the germline V gene.

In regard to this clone: The junction and the germline gene differ at one end; a read error may be behind it. The CDR3 DNA follows: TGTGCCAGTCTGACAAGCGGGAGGGGCTACAAGCAGTACTTC. Its protein product is CASLTSGRGYKQYF. This chain links TRBV6-1 with TRBJ2-7; TRBD2 matches 10 bases. CDR3 size: 14 residues. CDR1 is MNHNS, CDR2 SASEGT, per germline.

This clone showed up just a few times. The chain joins TRBV7-2 to TRBJ1-2; 10 bases match TRBD1. This CDR3 spans 16 amino acids. The V gene end was trimmed by 5 bases and the J gene end by 4 bases; junction bases not matched to a gene: 10. Germline loops: CDR1 SGHTA, CDR2 FQGNSA. The CDR3 DNA follows: TGTGCCAGCAGCGCGTCCGGGACAGGGGTAGCCTATGGCTACACCTTC. It is translated as CASSASGTGVAYGYTF. Supplemented by reference TRBV7-2 and TRBJ1-2, the full variable domain reads GAGVSQSPSNKVTEKGKDVELRCDPISGHTALYWYRQSLGQGLEFLIYFQGNSAPDKSGLPSDRFSAERTGGSVSTLTIQRTQQEDSAVYLCASSASGTGVAYGYTFGSGTRLTVV.

There are a few counts of this clone. The rearrangement joins TRBV4-2 to TRBJ1-3, with D possibly TRBD1 on 5 matching bases. The germline CDR1 and CDR2 sequences are LGHNA and YNFKEQ. V lost 1 base and J 1 base, leaving 8 bases between the germline ends. The CDR3 loop spans 15 amino acids. CDR3 region: CASSQAAGSGNTIYF. The CDR3 bases are TGTGCCAGCAGCCAAGCGGCAGGGTCTGGAAACACCATATATTTT.

This clone was picked up one time. This chain links TRBV30 with TRBJ1-5, with 9 positions matching TRBD1. Trimming took 2 bases from V and 4 from J; bases not matched to a gene: 3. The length of the CDR3 is 14 residues. Germline values: CDR1 GTSNPN, CDR2 SVGIG (reference sequence). The CDR3 spells CAWSPGTGNQPQHF. CDR3 sequence (DNA): TGTGCCTGGAGTCCCGGGACAGGGAATCAGCCCCAGCATTTT.

The chain carries TRBV5-1 and TRBJ2-1, with TRBD2 identical over 12 bases. The length of the CDR3 is 17 residues. With 0 bases clipped from V and 1 base from J, the junction kept 2 bases outside the gene matches. From germline, CDR1 is SGHRS and CDR2 YFSETQ. The CDR3: CASSLALAGGSYNEQFF. The CDR3 DNA sequence: TGCGCCAGCAGCTTGGCCCTAGCGGGAGGGTCCTACAATGAGCAGTTCTTC.

CDR3 protein: CASPNTDRAYSNQPQHF. CDR3 nucleotides: TGTGCCAGCCCCAATACCGACAGAGCTTATAGCAATCAGCCCCAGCATTTT. V and J are TRBV2 and TRBJ1-5, with D possibly TRBD1 on 5 matching bases. Per germline, CDR1 SNHLY and CDR2 FYNNEI. This CDR3 is 17 amino acids long. V was shortened by 8 bases and J by 0 bases, with 20 bases between the two germline ends. The full variable domain, in which reference TRBV2 and TRBJ1-5 provide the parts outside the CDR3, is EPEVTQTPSHQVTQMGQEVILRCVPISNHLYFYWYRQILGQKVEFLVSFYNNEISEKSEIFDDQFSVERPDGSNFTLKIRSTKLEDSAMYFCASPNTDRAYSNQPQHFGDGTRLSIL.

CDR3 coding DNA: TGCGCCAGCAACGGACTAGCGGGTACCTACGAGCAGTACTTC. This encodes CASNGLAGTYEQYF. The chain employs TRBV10-1 and TRBJ2-7; 11 nucleotides match TRBD2. V trimming: 7 bases; J trimming: 2 bases; junction bases outside the gene matches: 4. Per germline, CDR1 WNHNN and CDR2 SYGVQD (reference sequence). This CDR3 has 14 residues.

V usage is TRBV6-1 and J usage is TRBJ1-1, with 8 bases identical to TRBD1. The CDR3 runs 11 residues. Trimming removed 9 bases from V and 10 bases from J; junction bases left unmatched: 7. Germline assignment: CDR1 MNHNS and CDR2 SASEGT. Here the CDR3 DNA reads TGTGCCAGTTACAGGGGGATGGGAGCTTTCTTT. Translation gives CASYRGMGAFF.

This chain connects TRBV27 to TRBJ2-7; 9 nucleotides match TRBD1. Losses at the gene ends were 5 bases for V and 1 base for J; bases not matched to a gene: 6. Germline values: CDR1 MNHEY, CDR2 SMNVEV (reference sequence). The CDR3 runs to 15 residues. The CDR3 loop reads CASSVPGQGSYEQYF. The CDR3 region has the DNA TGTGCCAGCAGTGTACCGGGACAGGGATCCTACGAGCAGTACTTC.

The chain carries TRBV19 and TRBJ2-7; 7 positions agree with TRBD2. The CDR3 totals 15 residues. V dropped 3 bases and J dropped 0; count of bases not matched to a gene: 5. Germline V gene lookup returns CDR1 LNHDA and CDR2 SQIVND (reference sequence). CDR3 region: CASSIGAGDSYEQYF. CDR3 DNA: TGTGCCAGTAGTATTGGGGCGGGAGACTCCTACGAGCAGTACTTC.

J is TRBJ1-1 and V is TRBV5-1, with D uncertain. Trimming removed 4 bases at V and 1 base at J, with 11 bases between. Per the germline V gene, CDR1 is SGHRS and CDR2 is YFSETQ. The length of the CDR3 is 14 residues. CDR3: CASSLEIGNTEAFF. CDR3 coding DNA: TGCGCCAGCAGCCTAGAGATAGGGAACACTGAAGCTTTCTTT.

This chain joins TRBV7-9 and TRBJ1-2, with D possibly matching TRBD1 (5 bases). Germline V gene lookup returns CDR1 SEHNR and CDR2 FQNEAQ (reference sequence). The CDR3 extends over 13 amino acids. The germline V and J ends were trimmed by 6 bases and 7 bases, with 15 bases remaining between them. The CDR3 DNA reads TGTGCCAGCAGGATAGGGACTTCTACTGGCTACACCTTC. Its translation: CASRIGTSTGYTF.